There are a few counts of the clone carrying this TCR beta chain. Its antigen remains unknown. TCRdb keeps only in-frame clones here, not all; method: immunoSEQ multiplex PCR. Of 110,000 to 150,000 clones in the sample, 60% to 85% were seen once. This sample was taken from a study of cytotoxic CD8 clonotypes in ibrutinib-treated CLL. Study outcomes and limitations: Clonality correlated strongly with circulating CD8+ T cells and exceeded age-matched healthy donors at baseline.

V was clipped by 7 bases and J by 10 bases, with 14 bases between them. The CDR3 spans 12 residues. From germline, CDR1 is MNHNS and CDR2 SASEGT. This sequence originates from a human donor with chronic lymphocytic leukemia. The material was PBMCs, obtained after 24 months of ibrutinib treatment. V usage is TRBV6-1 and J usage is TRBJ2-1; D is unclear. The CDR3 bases are TGTGCCAGCAACCACCTGGATGGGGAGCAGTTCTTC. This codes for CASNHLDGEQFF.